The present TCR beta chain was sequenced within a study of blood T cell repertoires in COVID-19 (dated by TCRdb to 2020 to 2022). Concerning the study at large: Samples from collaborators originated in the United States, Italy and Spain and spanned both the acute and convalescent phases of COVID-19. The prospective study material was composed of cDNA or gDNA derived from T cells, B-cell-depleted T cells, or PBMCs. Subjects who had been exposed to COVID-19, were actively infected with it, or had recovered from it provided the deeply sampled blood TCRbeta repertoires that made up the dataset. A freely available public database, intended as a resource for researchers studying the immune response to SARS-CoV-2, is where the repertoires were released. Samples came from the ongoing ImmuneRACE study (first 160 participants) plus 1,254 subjects from 6 global collaborators. The sample metadata nearly always contained a de-identified subject ID, COVID-19 status, age in years and sex. Where available, HLA class I and class II types were taken from metadata supplied by the sample provider and were not determined by assay-based typing.

Per the germline V gene (reference sequence), SGHNT is the CDR1 and YYREEE is the CDR2. V trim: 1 base; J trim: 8 bases; unmatched bases: 10. The CDR3 has 15 amino acids, counting the end cysteine and phenylalanine. Only the CDR3 region is kept as DNA, spanning 45 bases read in frame from base 1. TCRbeta CDR3 regions were amplified from genomic DNA using the immunoSEQ Assay, a bias-controlled multiplex PCR. On the study's bioinformatics: Within the assay, amplification of reference gene primers was used to estimate how many nucleated cells each sample contained. To quantify the absolute abundance of each unique TCRbeta CDR3 rearrangement, sequence reads were collapsed and filtered. For each sample, productive Simpson clonality was calculated as the square root of Simpson's diversity index over productive rearrangements. This is the immuneACCESS table as TCRdb keeps it, with only in-frame sequences that have V and J called. A part of the clones is gone; compared with another copy, unresolved V genes explain less than half, and the rest is unexplained. The DNA was the basis for D and trimming; V, J and clone size are from that table. In this sample the table shows 220,000 or so clones, 65% to 85% of which occur a single time. Less than 7% of the sample belongs to the ten largest clones.

This clone was seen a handful of times. No antigen is known for it. The record has no base qualities; no much larger clone is one base away. Results and caveats for the whole study, not just this receptor: The quantity of clinical and demographic metadata differed by source and by participant and was supplied without curation.

In the prospective study, participants were about 18 to 95 years old, resided in fewer than 25 geographic areas of the United States, and were enrolled through a virtual design. In the prospective study, cohorts were assigned on the basis of participant-reported clinical history obtained from a screening survey and a study questionnaire. Recovered participants in ImmuneRACE Cohort 3 were defined by two consecutive negative NP/OP PCR tests, clearance by a healthcare professional, or resolution of symptoms. Each participant in the prospective study had whole blood, serum and a nasopharyngeal or oropharyngeal swab collected by mobile phlebotomists. Participants in the prospective study had the option to provide additional blood draws and questionnaires over an approximately 2-month period. Before DNA extraction, blood samples from the prospective study were shipped at room temperature or frozen.

Recombination linked TRBV5-4 to TRBJ1-2, with TRBD1 matching 8 junction bases. This sequence was found in a woman in her forties who had recovered from COVID-19. The material sequenced was PBMCs or T cells enriched from blood (not recorded which). CDR3 loop: CASSLFSDRVVGYTF. Here is the DNA: TGTGCCAGCAGCTTGTTCTCGGACAGGGTGGTCGGCTACACCTTC.